This section outlines one T cell receptor beta chain sequence together with its context. In each sample, at least 6.5 million PBMCs were isolated. The entry originates in a study of blood T cells in healthy people across ages. V lost 8 bases, J lost 2 bases, and 18 bases lay in between. The CDR3 consists of 15 residues. In germline, CDR1 is MDHEN, CDR2 SYDVKM. The second PCR ran about 6 to 11 cycles with a sample-barcoded 5' primer and J-beta primers. Every cDNA molecule bore a tag from a template-switch adaptor containing 12 random nucleotides. TCRdb itself ran the 5' RACE reads through MiXCR, one entry per CDR3 protein. The table includes 1 million or so distinct CDR3 sequences, approximately 25% detected once. The data also belong to a second study, concerning T cells of mothers and their children.

The clonotype comes from a girl aged 2 to 9 in good health. Material: blood. V gene TRBV28 combines with J gene TRBJ2-5, with D possibly being TRBD2 (5 bases). CDR3 protein: CASSLLGNYQETQYF. The CDR3 DNA follows: TGTGCCAGCTCCCTGCTCGGGAACTATCAAGAGACCCAGTACTTC.